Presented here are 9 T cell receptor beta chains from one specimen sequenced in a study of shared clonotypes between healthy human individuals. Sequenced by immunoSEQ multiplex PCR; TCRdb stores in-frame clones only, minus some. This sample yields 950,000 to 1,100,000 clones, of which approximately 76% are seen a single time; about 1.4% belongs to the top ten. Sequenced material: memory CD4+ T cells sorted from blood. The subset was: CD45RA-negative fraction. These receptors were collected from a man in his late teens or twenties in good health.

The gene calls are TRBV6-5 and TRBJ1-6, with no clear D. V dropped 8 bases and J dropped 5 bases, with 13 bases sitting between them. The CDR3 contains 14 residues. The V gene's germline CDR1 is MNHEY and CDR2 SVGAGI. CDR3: CASGSGFNNSPLHF. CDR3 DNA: TGTGCCAGCGGATCAGGCTTTAATAATTCACCCCTCCACTTT.

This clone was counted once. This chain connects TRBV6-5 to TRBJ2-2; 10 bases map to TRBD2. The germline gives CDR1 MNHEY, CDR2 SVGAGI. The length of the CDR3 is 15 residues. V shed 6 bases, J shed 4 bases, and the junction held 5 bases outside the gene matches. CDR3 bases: TGTGCCAGCAGCTTTAGCGGGAGGACCACCGGGGAGCTGTTTTTT. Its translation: CASSFSGRTTGELFF.

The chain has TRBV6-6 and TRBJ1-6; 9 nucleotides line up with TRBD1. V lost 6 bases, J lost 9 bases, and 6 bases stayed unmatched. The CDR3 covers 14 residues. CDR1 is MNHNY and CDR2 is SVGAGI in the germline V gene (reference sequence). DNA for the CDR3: TGTGCCAGCAGCTTAGGGACAGGGCTTTCACCCCTCCACTTT. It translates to CASSLGTGLSPLHF.

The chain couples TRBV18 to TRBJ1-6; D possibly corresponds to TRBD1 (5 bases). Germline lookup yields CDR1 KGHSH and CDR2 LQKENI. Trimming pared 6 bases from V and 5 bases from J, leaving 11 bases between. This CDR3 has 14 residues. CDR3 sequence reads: CASSGTSDNSPLHF. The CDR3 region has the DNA TGTGCCAGCTCCGGGACCTCTGATAATTCACCCCTCCACTTT.

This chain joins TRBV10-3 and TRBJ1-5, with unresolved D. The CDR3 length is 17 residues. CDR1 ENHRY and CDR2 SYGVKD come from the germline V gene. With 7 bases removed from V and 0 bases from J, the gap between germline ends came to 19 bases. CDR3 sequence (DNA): TGTGCCATCACTCTATACAACACCCTATATAGCAATCAGCCCCAGCATTTT. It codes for CAITLYNTLYSNQPQHF.

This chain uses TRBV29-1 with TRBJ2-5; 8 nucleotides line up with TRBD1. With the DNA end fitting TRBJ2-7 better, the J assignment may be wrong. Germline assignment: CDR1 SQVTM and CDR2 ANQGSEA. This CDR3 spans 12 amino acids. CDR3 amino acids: CSVLGQVYEQYF. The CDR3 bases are TGCAGCGTTTTGGGACAGGTGTACGAGCAGTACTTC.

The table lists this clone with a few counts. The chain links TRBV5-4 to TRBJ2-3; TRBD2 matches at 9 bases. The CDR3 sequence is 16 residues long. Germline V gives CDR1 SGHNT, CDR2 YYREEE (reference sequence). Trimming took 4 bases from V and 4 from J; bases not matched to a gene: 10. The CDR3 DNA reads TGTGCCAGCAGCGCCCGCGGGGGGGCCAAAGCAGATACGCAGTATTTT. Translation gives CASSARGGAKADTQYF.

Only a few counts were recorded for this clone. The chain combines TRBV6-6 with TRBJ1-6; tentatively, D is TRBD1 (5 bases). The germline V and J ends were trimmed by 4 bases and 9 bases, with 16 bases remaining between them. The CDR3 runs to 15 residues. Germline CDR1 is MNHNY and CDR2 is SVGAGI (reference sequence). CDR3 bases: TGTGCCAGCAGTTCCCGGACCCAGGGAGCTTCACCCCTCCACTTT. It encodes CASSSRTQGASPLHF.

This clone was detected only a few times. CDR3 region: CAWSLGSLAGDLRPQYF. In DNA form, the CDR3 reads TGTGCCTGGAGCCTAGGGTCACTAGCGGGGGATCTACGACCGCAGTACTTC. The chain links TRBV30 to TRBJ2-7, with 11 bases identical to TRBD2. The J segment lost 9 bases and the V segment lost 3 bases, leaving 19 bases of the junction unmatched. This CDR3 contains 17 residues. CDR1 and CDR2 (germline): GTSNPN, SVGIG (reference sequence).